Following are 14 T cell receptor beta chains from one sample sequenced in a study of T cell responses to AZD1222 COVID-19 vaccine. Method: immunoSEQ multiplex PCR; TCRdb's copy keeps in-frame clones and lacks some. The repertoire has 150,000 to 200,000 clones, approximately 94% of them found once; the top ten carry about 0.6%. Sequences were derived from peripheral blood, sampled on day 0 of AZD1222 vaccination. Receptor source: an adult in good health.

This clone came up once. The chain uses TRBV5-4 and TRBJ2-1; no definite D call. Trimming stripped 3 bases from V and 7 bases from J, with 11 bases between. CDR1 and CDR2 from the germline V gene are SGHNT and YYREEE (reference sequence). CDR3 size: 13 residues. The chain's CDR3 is CASSSPMGNEQFF. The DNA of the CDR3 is TGTGCCAGCAGCTCCCCTATGGGGAATGAGCAGTTCTTC.

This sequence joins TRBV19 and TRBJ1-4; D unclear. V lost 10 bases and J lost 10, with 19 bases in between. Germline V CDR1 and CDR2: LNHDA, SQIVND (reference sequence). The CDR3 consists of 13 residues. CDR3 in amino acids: CATTREPVGKLFF. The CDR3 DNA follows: TGTGCCACCACGAGGGAGCCCGTTGGAAAACTGTTTTTT.

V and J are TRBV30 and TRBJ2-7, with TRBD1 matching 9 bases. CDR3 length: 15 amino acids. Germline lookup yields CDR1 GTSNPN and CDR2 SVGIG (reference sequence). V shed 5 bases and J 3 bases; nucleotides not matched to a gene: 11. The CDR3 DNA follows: TGTGCCTGGGACAAGACCGGGACAGGGAACTACGAGCAGTACTTC. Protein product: CAWDKTGTGNYEQYF. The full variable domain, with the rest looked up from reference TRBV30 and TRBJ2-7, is SQTIHQWPATLVQPVGSPLSLECTVEGTSNPNLYWYRQAAGRGLQLLFYSVGIGQISSEVPQNLSASRPQDRQFILSSKKLLLSDSGFYLCAWDKTGTGNYEQYFGPGTRLTVT.

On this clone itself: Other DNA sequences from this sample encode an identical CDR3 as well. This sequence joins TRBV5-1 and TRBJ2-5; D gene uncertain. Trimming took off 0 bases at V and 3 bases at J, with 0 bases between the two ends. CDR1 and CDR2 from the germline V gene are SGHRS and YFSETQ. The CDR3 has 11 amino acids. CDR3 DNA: TGCGCCAGCAGCTTGGAAGAGACCCAGTACTTC. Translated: CASSLEETQYF.

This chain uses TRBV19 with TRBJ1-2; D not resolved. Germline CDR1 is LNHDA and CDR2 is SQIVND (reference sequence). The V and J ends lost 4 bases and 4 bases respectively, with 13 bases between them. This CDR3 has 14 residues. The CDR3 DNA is TGTGCCAGTAGTACCGGCGGTCTGGGCTATGGCTACACCTTC. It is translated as CASSTGGLGYGYTF.

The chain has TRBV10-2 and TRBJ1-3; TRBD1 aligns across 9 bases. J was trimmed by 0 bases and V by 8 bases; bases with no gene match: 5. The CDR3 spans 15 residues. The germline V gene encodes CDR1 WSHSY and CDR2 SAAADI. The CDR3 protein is CASGLDRGSGNTIYF. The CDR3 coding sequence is TGCGCCAGCGGCCTGGACAGGGGCTCTGGAAACACCATATATTTT.

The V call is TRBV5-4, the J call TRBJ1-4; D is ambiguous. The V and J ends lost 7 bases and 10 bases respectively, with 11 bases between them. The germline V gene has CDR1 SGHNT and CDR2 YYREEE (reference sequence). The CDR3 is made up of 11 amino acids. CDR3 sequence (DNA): TGTGCCAGCCACGGGCGTCTAAAACTGTTTTTT. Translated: CASHGRLKLFF.

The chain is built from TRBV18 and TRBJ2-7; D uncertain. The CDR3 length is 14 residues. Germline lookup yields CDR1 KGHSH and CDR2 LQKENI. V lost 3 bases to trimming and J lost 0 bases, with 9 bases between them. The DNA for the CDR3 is TGTGCCAGCTCACCTACACAGCTCTCCTACGAGCAGTACTTC. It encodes CASSPTQLSYEQYF. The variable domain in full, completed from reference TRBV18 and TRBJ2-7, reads NAGVMQNPRHLVRRRGQEARLRCSPMKGHSHVYWYRQLPEEGLKFMVYLQKENIIDESGMPKERFSAEFPKEGPSILRIQQVVRGDSAAYFCASSPTQLSYEQYFGPGTRLTVT.

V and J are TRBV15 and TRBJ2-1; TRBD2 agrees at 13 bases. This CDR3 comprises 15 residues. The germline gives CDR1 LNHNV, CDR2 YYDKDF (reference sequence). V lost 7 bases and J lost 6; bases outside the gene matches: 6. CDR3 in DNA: TGTGCCACCACCCCCGGACTAGCGGGAGCCAATGAGCAGTTCTTC. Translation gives CATTPGLAGANEQFF.

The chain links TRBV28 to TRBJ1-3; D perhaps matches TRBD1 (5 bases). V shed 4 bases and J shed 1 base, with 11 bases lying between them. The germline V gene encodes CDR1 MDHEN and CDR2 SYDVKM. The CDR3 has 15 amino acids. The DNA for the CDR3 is TGTGCCAGCAGTTCTGGACATACTTCTGGAAACACCATATATTTT. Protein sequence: CASSSGHTSGNTIYF.

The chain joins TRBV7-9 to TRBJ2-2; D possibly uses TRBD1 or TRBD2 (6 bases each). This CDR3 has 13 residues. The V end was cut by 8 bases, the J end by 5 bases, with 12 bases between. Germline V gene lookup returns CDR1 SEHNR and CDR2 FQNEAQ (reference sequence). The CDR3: CASARGGTGELFF. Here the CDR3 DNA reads TGTGCCAGCGCTCGAGGGGGGACCGGGGAGCTGTTTTTT.

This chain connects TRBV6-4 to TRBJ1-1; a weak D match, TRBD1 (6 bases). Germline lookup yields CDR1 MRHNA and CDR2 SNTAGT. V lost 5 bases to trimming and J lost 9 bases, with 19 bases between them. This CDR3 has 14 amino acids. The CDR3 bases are TGTGCCAGCAGTAACGGACAGCCCCTTGGGCAAGCTTTCTTT. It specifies CASSNGQPLGQAFF.

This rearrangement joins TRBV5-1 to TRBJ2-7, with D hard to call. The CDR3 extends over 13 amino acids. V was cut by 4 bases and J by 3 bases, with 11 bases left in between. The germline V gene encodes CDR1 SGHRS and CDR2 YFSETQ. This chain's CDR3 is CASSDRADYEQYF. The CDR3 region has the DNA TGCGCCAGCAGCGATAGGGCGGACTACGAGCAGTACTTC. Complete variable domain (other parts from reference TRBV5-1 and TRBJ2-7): KAGVTQTPRYLIKTRGQQVTLSCSPISGHRSVSWYQQTPGQGLQFLFEYFSETQRNKGNFPGRFSGRQFSNSRSEMNVSTLELGDSALYLCASSDRADYEQYFGPGTRLTVT.

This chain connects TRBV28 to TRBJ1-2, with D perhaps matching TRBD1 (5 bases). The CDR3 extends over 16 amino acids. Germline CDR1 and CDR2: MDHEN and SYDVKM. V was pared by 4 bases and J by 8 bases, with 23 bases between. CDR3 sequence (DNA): TGTGCCAGCAGTTCCCCGGGCCAGGGCAAAAGTGGGGGCTACACCTTC. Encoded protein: CASSSPGQGKSGGYTF.